The 26 T cell receptor beta chains listed next were all sequenced from one sample in a study of cytomegalovirus exposure and HLA in healthy donors. The PCR contained 60 Vbeta and 13 Jbeta primers. Sequencing was performed with immunoSEQ multiplex PCR; in TCRdb, only in-frame clones are kept and a portion is missing. The sample shows 160,000 or so clones, approximately 81% of them seen only once. Material: PBMCs. The receptors here all came from a woman in her twenties or thirties in good health and CMV-seropositive.

In its sample, this clone was seen a few times. J is TRBJ1-1 and V is TRBV11-2; 7 bases are a match to TRBD1. Unmatched junction bases numbered 7, after V lost 3 bases and J lost 3 bases. The CDR3 runs 15 residues. The V gene's germline CDR1 is SGHAT and CDR2 FQNNGV. The CDR3 DNA is TGTGCCAGCAGCTTCGTAGGGGGCGTAGACACTGAAGCTTTCTTT. Translating it yields CASSFVGGVDTEAFF.

The CDR3 region has the DNA TGCGCCAGCAGCTTGGGTGGGACAGGCTATAATTCACCCCTCCACTTT. As protein: CASSLGGTGYNSPLHF. The chain recombines TRBV5-1 with TRBJ1-6; TRBD1 aligns across 8 bases. Trimming took 0 bases from V and 3 from J; bases not matched to a gene: 2. This CDR3 has 16 amino acids. Germline loops: CDR1 SGHRS, CDR2 YFSETQ.

The table lists this clone with a few counts. The J gene is TRBJ1-5, the V gene TRBV4-1; D remains unclear. Looked up from germline, CDR1 is MGHRA and CDR2 is YSYEKL. The CDR3 spans 13 residues. Trimming left V 0 bases short and J 4 bases short, with 4 bases between. The CDR3 protein is CASSQDRNQPQHF. The CDR3 DNA reads TGCGCCAGCAGCCAAGATCGGAATCAGCCCCAGCATTTT.

The CDR3 DNA reads as TGTGCCAGCAACTTTGAAGGACAGGGACTCACTGAAGCTTTCTTT. Translation gives CASNFEGQGLTEAFF. The chain uses TRBV28 and TRBJ1-1; 8 nucleotides align to TRBD1. The junction had 11 bases not matched to a gene; V was cut back by 7 bases and J by 4 bases. The CDR3 is 15 residues long. Germline V gene lookup returns CDR1 MDHEN and CDR2 SYDVKM. The complete variable domain, with remaining parts taken from reference TRBV28 and TRBJ1-1, reads DVKVTQSSRYLVKRTGEKVFLECVQDMDHENMFWYRQDPGLGLRLIYFSYDVKMKEKGDIPEGYSVSREKKERFSLILESASTNQTSMYLCASNFEGQGLTEAFFGQGTRLTVV.

The genes are TRBV6-5 and TRBJ2-1, with D perhaps matching TRBD1 (6 bases). V was clipped by 6 bases and J by 4 bases, with 16 bases between them. The CDR3 loop spans 15 amino acids. CDR1 is MNHEY and CDR2 is SVGAGI in the germline V gene. CDR3 sequence reads: CASRRPGARYNEQFF. Here the CDR3 DNA reads TGTGCCAGCAGGAGACCAGGGGCCCGTTACAATGAGCAGTTCTTC.

The CDR3 nucleotides read TGTGCCAGCAGCCAAGATTGGCGGCCTGCCTCTGGAAACACCATATATTTT. Translation gives CASSQDWRPASGNTIYF. The chain has TRBV4-2 and TRBJ1-3; D is uncertain. This CDR3 spans 17 amino acids. Germline-derived CDR1 and CDR2 are LGHNA and YNFKEQ. Trimming stripped 0 bases from V and 0 bases from J, with 12 bases between.

The chain employs TRBV6-1 and TRBJ1-5; 9 nucleotides match TRBD1. The CDR3 runs to 17 residues. From germline, CDR1 is MNHNS and CDR2 SASEGT. J was trimmed by 2 bases and V by 2 bases; bases with no gene match: 7. The CDR3: CASSEYRTGVGNQPQHF. In DNA, the CDR3 is TGTGCCAGCAGTGAATATCGGACAGGGGTCGGCAATCAGCCCCAGCATTTT.

This clone was picked up one time. This chain joins TRBV28 and TRBJ1-3, with D maybe TRBD1 (5 bases). V lost 3 bases and J 5 bases, leaving 11 bases between the germline ends. The CDR3 consists of 14 residues. The germline gives CDR1 MDHEN, CDR2 SYDVKM. The CDR3 region has the DNA TGTGCCAGCAGTTTGTGGGGGGAAAGAAACACCATATATTTT. Translation gives CASSLWGERNTIYF.

This rearrangement joins TRBV6-1 to TRBJ1-1; D is undetermined. The V end lost 4 bases, the J end lost 3 bases, and 15 bases lay between the germline ends. This CDR3 has 15 amino acids. The germline V gene encodes CDR1 MNHNS and CDR2 SASEGT. The CDR3 DNA sequence: TGTGCCAGCAGTGCCGATGGGCGAGGGTACACTGAAGCTTTCTTT. This translates into CASSADGRGYTEAFF.

V gene TRBV27 combines with J gene TRBJ1-6; D remains unclear. The V gene lost 5 bases and the J gene lost 10 bases, with 9 bases spanning the gap. Germline V gene lookup returns CDR1 MNHEY and CDR2 SMNVEV (reference sequence). The CDR3 contains 12 residues. The CDR3 DNA reads TGTGCCAGCAGTCCCTCCCGGTCACCCCTCCACTTT. It codes for CASSPSRSPLHF.

The J gene is TRBJ2-5, the V gene TRBV5-1; 13 bases map to TRBD2. V lost 4 bases, J lost 1 base, and 4 bases stayed unmatched. Germline CDR1 and CDR2: SGHRS and YFSETQ. The CDR3 consists of 16 residues. The CDR3 region has the DNA TGCGCCAGCAGCGAGGGACTAGCGGGGCTCCAAGAGACCCAGTACTTC. As protein: CASSEGLAGLQETQYF.

The chain couples TRBV6-6 to TRBJ2-1; D is perhaps TRBD1 (6 bases). Per the germline V gene, CDR1 is MNHNY and CDR2 is SVGAGI (reference sequence). V shed 2 bases and J shed 6 bases, with 14 bases lying between them. The length of the CDR3 is 15 residues. The CDR3 DNA reads as TGTGCCAGCAGTTACGGTGACAGGATGCTCAATGAGCAGTTCTTC. It codes for CASSYGDRMLNEQFF.

This clone was counted a single time. The chain joins TRBV7-3 to TRBJ1-5; 9 positions match TRBD1. J gave up 6 bases and V 5 bases, and 5 bases lay outside the gene matches. The CDR3 is 14 residues long. Germline assignment: CDR1 SGHTA and CDR2 FQGTGA. CDR3 residues: CASSRQGGGQPQHF. CDR3 in DNA: TGTGCCAGCAGCCGACAGGGGGGTGGTCAGCCCCAGCATTTT.

This chain joins TRBV5-1 and TRBJ1-4, with TRBD1 identical over 7 bases. The CDR3 covers 15 residues. With V trimmed by 4 bases and J by 7 bases, 10 bases remained unmatched. In germline, CDR1 is SGHRS, CDR2 YFSETQ. The CDR3: CASSATGDGFEKLFF. CDR3 bases: TGCGCCAGCAGCGCCACAGGGGATGGGTTTGAAAAACTGTTTTTT.

V and J are TRBV2 and TRBJ1-6, with TRBD1 as a possible D gene (5 bases). V was trimmed by 7 bases and J by 10 bases, leaving 23 bases between them. The germline CDR1 and CDR2 sequences are SNHLY and FYNNEI. The CDR3 loop spans 16 amino acids. The CDR3: CASIPARGVVQSPLHF. As DNA, the CDR3 is TGTGCCAGCATCCCAGCACGGGGGGTTGTGCAGTCACCCCTCCACTTT.

The chain is built from TRBV5-1 and TRBJ1-5; D is uncertain. The germline gives CDR1 SGHRS, CDR2 YFSETQ. V was clipped by 1 base and J by 4 bases, with 9 bases between them. This CDR3 contains 14 residues. The CDR3: CASSLNGENQPQHF. The CDR3 DNA is TGCGCCAGCAGCTTGAATGGGGAGAATCAGCCCCAGCATTTT.

J is TRBJ2-7 and V is TRBV6-1, with D possibly matching TRBD1 (6 bases). The CDR3 is 13 residues long. Germline values: CDR1 MNHNS, CDR2 SASEGT. V gave up 8 bases and J gave up 2 bases, with 13 bases separating them. CDR3 in amino acids: CASGRGGTYEQYF. Written as DNA, the CDR3 is TGTGCCAGCGGAAGAGGGGGTACCTACGAGCAGTACTTC.

The rearrangement joins TRBV7-2 to TRBJ2-7, with TRBD1 matching over 8 bases. Per the germline V gene, CDR1 is SGHTA and CDR2 is FQGNSA. The CDR3 is 16 residues long. The V and J ends lost 1 base and 2 bases, in that order; junction bases with no gene match: 7. The CDR3: CASSLGHRDRPYEQYF. CDR3 sequence (DNA): TGTGCCAGCAGCTTAGGCCATCGGGACAGGCCCTACGAGCAGTACTTC.

J is TRBJ1-2 and V is TRBV2; the D gene is possibly TRBD1 (5 bases). Germline V gene lookup returns CDR1 SNHLY and CDR2 FYNNEI. This CDR3 has 13 residues. V was pared by 3 bases and J by 7 bases, with 12 bases between. The CDR3 here is CASSDRAIGGYTF. CDR3 nucleotide sequence: TGTGCCAGCAGTGACAGGGCGATAGGTGGCTACACCTTC.

In its sample, this clone was seen a few times. The chain combines TRBV18 with TRBJ1-4, with a tentative D call TRBD1 (6 bases). Germline CDR1 and CDR2: KGHSH and LQKENI. V was clipped by 6 bases and J by 7 bases, with 24 bases between them. CDR3 length: 17 amino acids. CDR3 in amino acids: CASSPSYSRGEGEKLFF. In DNA, the CDR3 is TGTGCCAGCTCGCCATCATACTCCAGGGGTGAAGGTGAAAAACTGTTTTTT.

This clone was picked up a small number of times. The chain uses TRBV5-1 and TRBJ1-6; tentative D call: TRBD1 (6 bases). Germline loops: CDR1 SGHRS, CDR2 YFSETQ. The CDR3 sequence is 15 residues long. Trimming stripped 2 bases from V and 10 bases from J, with 16 bases between. As DNA, the CDR3 is TGCGCCAGCAGCTTCACAGGGTTTATGGGATCACCCCTCCACTTT. Encoded protein: CASSFTGFMGSPLHF.

This sequence joins TRBV10-3 and TRBJ2-7; maybe TRBD1 (5 bases). Germline CDR1 ENHRY, CDR2 SYGVKD. The CDR3 extends over 15 amino acids. The V and J ends lost 3 bases and 3 bases respectively, with 15 bases between them. The CDR3 coding sequence is TGTGCCATCAGTGACAGGGTTGGTGGGGTCTACGAGCAGTACTTC. Protein sequence: CAISDRVGGVYEQYF.

The chain is built from TRBV28 and TRBJ1-2; 7 bases are a match to TRBD1. Trimming at V came to 10 bases and at J to 8 bases, leaving 13 bases not matched to a gene. Germline CDR1 reads MDHEN; CDR2 reads SYDVKM. The CDR3 is made up of 13 amino acids. Here the CDR3 DNA reads TGTGCCACCCGGGGGCAGGGGGTAGGGGGCTACACCTTC. It translates to CATRGQGVGGYTF.

The rearrangement uses TRBV19 and TRBJ1-3; D not certain. The germline V and J ends were trimmed by 9 bases and 3 bases, with 12 bases remaining between them. Germline values: CDR1 LNHDA, CDR2 SQIVND (reference sequence). CDR3 length equals 13 residues. The CDR3 DNA reads TGTGCCAGCCCCGACCGGGGTGGAAACACCATATATTTT. It is translated as CASPDRGGNTIYF.

The V call is TRBV9, the J call TRBJ1-2; TRBD1 aligns across 9 bases. Germline V gene lookup returns CDR1 SGDLS and CDR2 YYNGEE. This CDR3 has 14 amino acids. V lost 4 bases and J lost 6; bases outside the gene matches: 7. In DNA form, the CDR3 reads TGTGCCAGCAGCTTGACCGGGACAGGGCATGGCTACACCTTC. As protein: CASSLTGTGHGYTF.

This clone was counted only a few times. This chain joins TRBV11-3 and TRBJ2-1; 11 bases line up with TRBD2. CDR1 and CDR2 from the germline V gene are SGHNT and YENEEA. The CDR3 is 16 residues long. J gave up 3 bases and V 2 bases, and 3 bases lay outside the gene matches. The CDR3 sequence is CASSLRGTSGYNEQFF. The CDR3 bases are TGTGCCAGCAGCTTAAGGGGGACTAGCGGCTACAATGAGCAGTTCTTC.